Listed here are 9 T cell receptor beta chains from one sample, sequenced in a study of monozygotic twins with inflammatory bowel disease. TCRdb reanalyzed the 5' RACE reads, giving one entry per CDR3 protein sequence and no DNA. Recorded for this sample: some 170,000 distinct CDR3 sequences. The sample consisted of blood. The receptors originated from a human donor with ulcerative colitis or Crohn's disease, or a healthy co-twin of an affected twin (not recorded which).

V is TRBV7-2 and J is TRBJ2-7; TCRdb's D call, TRBD1, is unchecked because there is no DNA. The CDR3 spans 16 residues. CDR1 and CDR2 (germline): SGHTA, FQGNSA. The CDR3 region is CASSLGGTVAPYEQYF.

This chain links TRBV6-2 or TRBV6-3 with TRBJ1-3; checking the TCRdb D call of TRBD1 is not possible without DNA. Germline V lookup: CDR1 MNHEY, CDR2 SVGEGT. This CDR3 comprises 15 residues. CDR3 residues: CASSYSRDNGNTIYF.

This rearrangement joins TRBV4-1 to TRBJ2-1; the D call of TRBD2 rests on TCRdb alone, since no DNA is present to check it. Germline CDR1 MGHRA, CDR2 YSYEKL. This CDR3 spans 16 amino acids. This CDR3 reads CASSTRGTSGNNEQFF.

J is TRBJ2-7 and V is TRBV6-2 or TRBV6-3; the D call from TCRdb, TRBD2, cannot be confirmed without DNA. Germline V gene sequence: CDR1 MNHEY, CDR2 SVGEGT. The CDR3 loop spans 15 amino acids. The CDR3 protein is CASSYSEGKAYEQYF.

The chain is built from TRBV4-1 and TRBJ2-4; with no DNA, the TCRdb D assignment of TRBD2 cannot be verified. The germline V gene has CDR1 MGHRA and CDR2 YSYEKL. This CDR3 has 15 amino acids. The CDR3 region is CASSRLAGERYIQYF.

The chain joins TRBV6-5 to TRBJ1-5; as DNA is missing, the TRBD1 call by TCRdb cannot be tested. The CDR3 runs to 16 residues. The germline CDR1 and CDR2 sequences are MNHEY and SVGAGI. The CDR3 here is CASSYRGQGGDQPQHF.

The chain is built from TRBV7-2 and TRBJ1-2; TCRdb lists TRBD1, though no DNA is available to test this call. Germline CDR1 SGHTA, CDR2 FQGNSA. The CDR3 has 14 amino acids. CDR3 sequence: CASSPSLGAAGYTF. Drawing the rest from reference TRBV7-2 and TRBJ1-2, the complete variable domain is GAGVSQSPSNKVTEKGKDVELRCDPISGHTALYWYRQSLGQGLEFLIYFQGNSAPDKSGLPSDRFSAERTGGSVSTLTIQRTQQEDSAVYLCASSPSLGAAGYTFGSGTRLTVV.

The rearrangement links TRBV5-6 to TRBJ2-7; TCRdb designates TRBD1, a call that cannot be tested without DNA. Germline V CDR1 and CDR2: SGHDT, YYEEEE. The CDR3 spans 15 residues. CDR3 amino acids: CASSIRQYKFYEQYF.

The gene calls are TRBV20-1 and TRBJ1-1; absent DNA, TCRdb's TRBD1 call cannot be checked. Germline V gives CDR1 DFQATT, CDR2 SNEGSKA (reference sequence). CDR3 size: 13 residues. The CDR3 sequence: CSARVQAGTEAFF.